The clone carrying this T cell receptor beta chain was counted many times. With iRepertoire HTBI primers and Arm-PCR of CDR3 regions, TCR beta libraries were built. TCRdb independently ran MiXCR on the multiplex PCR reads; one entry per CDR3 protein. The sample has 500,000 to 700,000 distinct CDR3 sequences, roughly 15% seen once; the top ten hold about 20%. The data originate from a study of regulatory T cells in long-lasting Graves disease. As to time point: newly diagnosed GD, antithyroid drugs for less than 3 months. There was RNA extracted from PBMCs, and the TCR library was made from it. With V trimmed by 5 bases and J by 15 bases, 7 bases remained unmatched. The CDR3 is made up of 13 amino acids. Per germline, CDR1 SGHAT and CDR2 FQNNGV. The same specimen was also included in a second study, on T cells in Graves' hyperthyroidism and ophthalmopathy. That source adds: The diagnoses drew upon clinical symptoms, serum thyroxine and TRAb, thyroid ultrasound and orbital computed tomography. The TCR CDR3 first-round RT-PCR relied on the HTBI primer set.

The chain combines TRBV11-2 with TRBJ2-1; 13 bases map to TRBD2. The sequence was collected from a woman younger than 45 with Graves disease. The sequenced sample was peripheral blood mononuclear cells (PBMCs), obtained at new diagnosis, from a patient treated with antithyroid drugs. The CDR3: CASSPGLAGAPFF. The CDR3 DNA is TGTGCCAGCAGCCCAGGACTAGCGGGGGCACCGTTCTTC.